This TCR beta chain was captured by sequencing in a study of T cell repertoires in cytomegalovirus infection. Study at large: The authors used CMV epitopes that were HLA-C-restricted (recently identified) and HLA-B-restricted (well studied). Matching HLA type, along with CMV infection, was indicated by public TCR beta signatures.

Germline trimming cut 1 base from V and 5 bases from J; bases unmatched to any gene: 7. The CDR3 length is 16 residues. The germline V gene encodes CDR1 SGHVS and CDR2 FNYEAQ. Via MiXCR, TCRdb re-called the reads, giving one row per CDR3 protein. The table lists around 800,000 distinct CDR3 sequences, approximately 32% of them singletons. At least ten counts were recorded for this clonotype. As yet, its antigen is unknown. This TCR was recovered from a human donor in good health (CMV status not recorded). Some clones in this sample may be carry-over from other donors' samples. Sequenced material: cultured CD8+ T cells from PBMCs, taken from culture after CMV antigen stimulation. V gene TRBV7-6 combines with J gene TRBJ2-2; 7 bases are a match to TRBD1. CDR3 protein: CASSLVGTALTGELFF. CDR3 sequence (DNA): TGTGCCAGCAGCTTAGTCGGGACAGCTCTTACCGGGGAGCTGTTTTTT.